This T cell receptor (beta chain) was identified during a study of shared T cell receptors in the human thymus. Only in-frame clones appear in the TCRdb table, and some are missing; sequencing was by immunoSEQ multiplex PCR. The table shows over 650,000 clones, with over 75% occurring only once. Trimming cost V 6 bases and J 3 bases; bases outside gene matches: 4. This CDR3 has 13 amino acids. CDR1 is LGHNA and CDR2 is YSLEER in the germline V gene. This clone was seen a handful of times. These data were likewise used in another study, on human thymus T cells.

The clonotype was recovered from a boy in the first two years of life with a congenital heart defect. The chain recombines TRBV4-3 with TRBJ1-1; the match to TRBD1 covers 7 bases. Specimen: thymocytes. In DNA form, the CDR3 reads TGCGCCAGCAGACAGGGGAACGACACTGAAGCTTTCTTT. Its protein product is CASRQGNDTEAFF.